This is a list of T cell receptor beta chains from one sample in a study of shared clonotypes between healthy human individuals. Measured with immunoSEQ multiplex PCR; TCRdb has only the in-frame clones, and not every one. The repertoire holds about 2.2 million clones, with 93% as singletons. Specimen: naive CD8+ T cells from PBMCs. Receptors were obtained from a man between 18 and 35 years old in good health. Some clones in this sample may be carry-over from other donors' samples. CDR3s include the opening cysteine and the closing phenylalanine or tryptophan. Fields, in order: CDR3 DNA, CDR3 protein, clone size, D gene, V gene, J gene. D genes are given only for firm matches. Expanded clones are given a class, and other clones once, few, many or no size at all.

cdr3_nt: TGTGCCAGCAGCTTAGTAGGTAGCTCCTACAATGAGCAGTTCTTC; cdr3_aa: CASSLVGSSYNEQFF; clone_size: .; d_call: .; v_call: TRBV7-2; j_call: TRBJ2-1
cdr3_nt: TGTGCCAGCAGCTTACAAATCCTTAGCGGGAGGGCGGGCGATGAGCAGTTCTTC; cdr3_aa: CASSLQILSGRAGDEQFF; clone_size: .; d_call: TRBD2; v_call: TRBV27; j_call: TRBJ2-1
cdr3_nt: TGTGCCAGCAGCCCGGGACTCCTCTCCTACGAGCAGTACTTC; cdr3_aa: CASSPGLLSYEQYF; clone_size: .; d_call: .; v_call: TRBV11-2; j_call: TRBJ2-7
cdr3_nt: TGTGCCAGCAGCGTAGCTAGCGGGATCTATAATGAGCAGTTCTTC; cdr3_aa: CASSVASGIYNEQFF; clone_size: .; d_call: TRBD2; v_call: TRBV9; j_call: TRBJ2-1
cdr3_nt: TGTGCCAGCAGTTTGGCCCGGACAGGATCCTCCTACGAGCAGTACTTC; cdr3_aa: CASSLARTGSSYEQYF; clone_size: .; d_call: TRBD1; v_call: TRBV27; j_call: TRBJ2-7
cdr3_nt: TGTGCCAGTAGTCCACTCCCCGGGACATCCTACAATGAGCAGTTCTTC; cdr3_aa: CASSPLPGTSYNEQFF; clone_size: .; d_call: .; v_call: TRBV19; j_call: TRBJ2-1
cdr3_nt: TGTGCCAGCAGCAGTGGACCAGCCTACAATGAGCAGTTCTTC; cdr3_aa: CASSSGPAYNEQFF; clone_size: .; d_call: .; v_call: TRBV9; j_call: TRBJ2-1
cdr3_nt: TGTGCCAGCAGTGAAGCGAGACAGACCCTCCACGAGCAGTACTTC; cdr3_aa: CASSEARQTLHEQYF; clone_size: .; d_call: .; v_call: TRBV2; j_call: TRBJ2-7
cdr3_nt: TGTGCCAGCAGTCTCCGGGGACCGCCGTACGAGCAGTACTTT; cdr3_aa: CASSLRGPPYEQYF; clone_size: once; d_call: .; v_call: TRBV27; j_call: TRBJ2-7
cdr3_nt: TGTGCCAGCAGCCAAGACCTCCCAGGGGTGGGCGAGACCCAGTACTTC; cdr3_aa: CASSQDLPGVGETQYF; clone_size: .; d_call: .; v_call: TRBV14; j_call: TRBJ2-5
cdr3_nt: TGTGCCACCAGCGTCGGACTAGCGGGAGGGCTGGAGCGATACGAGCAGTACTTC; cdr3_aa: CATSVGLAGGLERYEQYF; clone_size: .; d_call: TRBD2; v_call: TRBV15; j_call: TRBJ2-7
cdr3_nt: TGTGCCAGCAGCTTAGGGGGCCGGTGGGACATTGGTGGCTATGGCTACACCTTC; cdr3_aa: CASSLGGRWDIGGYGYTF; clone_size: .; d_call: .; v_call: TRBV7-9; j_call: TRBJ1-2
cdr3_nt: TGCGCCAGCAGCCCCTATCTTCCGGGACTAGCGGCCAATGAGCAGTTCTTC; cdr3_aa: CASSPYLPGLAANEQFF; clone_size: .; d_call: TRBD2; v_call: TRBV4-3; j_call: TRBJ2-1
cdr3_nt: TGTGCCAGCAGTCCCCTCCGCGTGGGCGGGGAGCTGTTTTTT; cdr3_aa: CASSPLRVGGELFF; clone_size: .; d_call: .; v_call: TRBV28; j_call: TRBJ2-2
cdr3_nt: TGCGCCAGCAGCCATGTCGGGGACGTCTGGACCGGGGAGCTGTTTTTT; cdr3_aa: CASSHVGDVWTGELFF; clone_size: .; d_call: .; v_call: TRBV4-1; j_call: TRBJ2-2